Each of the 15 T cell receptor beta chains below was sequenced from the same sample in a study of T cell repertoires in cytomegalovirus infection (dated by TCRdb to about 2019). TCRdb records Illumina HiSeq 1500 as the sequencer. Using fastp at Q25 and MiXCR, TCRdb reprocessed the public reads and kept productive beta chains. Entries that share a CDR3 protein sequence are merged under the most common genes and DNA. A total of approximately 910,000 distinct CDR3 sequences appear in this sample, roughly 30% of them only once. Jointly, the top ten make up around 15% of the sample. These receptors lack a known antigen. The treatment or condition label, read with the paper, signifies: in vitro stimulation with specific CMV peptide epitopes to enrich CMV-specific T cells. Sample: cultured CD8+ T cells from PBMCs, taken from culture after CMV antigen stimulation. The origin of the receptors is a human donor in good health (CMV status not recorded). Some clones in this sample may be carry-over from other donors' samples.

This rearrangement joins TRBV6-5 to TRBJ2-2, with TRBD2 matching 7 bases. V dropped 2 bases and J dropped 1; count of bases not matched to a gene: 4. The CDR3 spans 16 residues. From germline, CDR1 is MNHEY and CDR2 SVGAGI. The CDR3 loop reads CASSYSGGGNTGELFF. CDR3 bases: TGTGCCAGCAGTTACAGCGGCGGGGGGAACACCGGGGAGCTGTTTTTT.

The J gene is TRBJ1-1, the V gene TRBV6-5; D unclear. V lost 0 bases, J lost 5 bases, and 13 bases lay in between. The CDR3 extends over 15 amino acids. CDR1 MNHEY and CDR2 SVGAGI come from the germline V gene. The CDR3 DNA reads TGTGCCAGCAGTTACTCGAGGGTGGGTTCGACTGAAGCTTTCTTT. Residues: CASSYSRVGSTEAFF.

V usage is TRBV11-2 and J usage is TRBJ2-7, with D possibly matching TRBD1 (6 bases). The CDR3 has 15 amino acids. The V gene's germline CDR1 is SGHAT and CDR2 FQNNGV. V dropped 5 bases and J dropped 1 base, with 15 bases sitting between them. The CDR3 here is CASSRAGGPSYEQYV. CDR3 nucleotide sequence: TGTGCCAGCAGCAGAGCTGGGGGCCCTTCCTACGAGCAGTACGTC.

The chain uses TRBV20-1 and TRBJ1-1; 7 nucleotides agree with TRBD1. J lost 2 bases, V lost 1 base, and 10 bases had no gene match. The length of the CDR3 is 16 residues. The germline V gene encodes CDR1 DFQATT and CDR2 SNEGSKA (reference sequence). For the CDR3, the DNA is TGCAGTGCTAGAGGGAGAGGGGGCAGCGCCAACACTGAAGCTTTCTTT. Encoded protein: CSARGRGGSANTEAFF.

This clonotype has just a few counts. This chain connects TRBV19 to TRBJ1-1, with 8 bases fitting TRBD1. Germline-derived CDR1 and CDR2 are LNHDA and SQIVND (reference sequence). CDR3 length: 14 residues. V gave up 7 bases and J gave up 7 bases; unmatched junction bases: 11. CDR3 in DNA: TGTGCCAGTACTCCTCTCGGGACAGGCCGTGAAGCTTTCTTT. The encoded protein is CASTPLGTGREAFF.

This clonotype turned up a few times. This rearrangement joins TRBV2 to TRBJ1-4; D is unresolved. In germline, CDR1 is SNHLY, CDR2 FYNNEI. With 10 bases removed from V and 8 bases from J, the gap between germline ends came to 14 bases. The CDR3 is made up of 12 amino acids. The CDR3 bases are TGTGCCACCCTCCGCCGGGGAGAAAAACTGTTTTTT. Encoded protein: CATLRRGEKLFF.

The gene calls are TRBV7-8 and TRBJ1-5, with D possibly matching TRBD1 (5 bases). In germline, CDR1 is SGHVS, CDR2 FQNEAQ. Trimming took 2 bases from V and 3 from J, leaving 17 bases between them. The CDR3 extends over 17 amino acids. The CDR3 coding sequence is TGTGCCAGCAGCTTATATCCGGGGCCCGGGGACAATCAGCCCCAGCATTTT. Translated, it gives CASSLYPGPGDNQPQHF.

The chain joins TRBV13 to TRBJ2-7, with D possibly being TRBD1 or TRBD2 (6 bases each). With 3 bases removed from V and 6 bases from J, the gap between germline ends came to 12 bases. In germline, CDR1 is PRHDT, CDR2 FYEKMQ (reference sequence). CDR3 length: 13 amino acids. The chain's CDR3 is CASSFAQGLEQYV. The CDR3 bases are TGTGCCAGCAGCTTTGCACAGGGACTCGAGCAGTACGTC.

The chain joins TRBV6-5 to TRBJ1-1, with 9 bases fitting TRBD1. The trim removed 1 base at V and 1 base at J, leaving 16 bases unmatched. This CDR3 has 20 residues. The germline V gene encodes CDR1 MNHEY and CDR2 SVGAGI. CDR3 loop: CASSYYPSFIPGQGNTEAFF. In DNA, the CDR3 is TGTGCCAGCAGTTACTACCCTAGTTTTATTCCGGGACAGGGGAACACTGAAGCTTTCTTT.

The chain uses TRBV2 and TRBJ2-3; 7 nucleotides match TRBD2. CDR3 length: 15 amino acids. V lost 1 base and J lost 6; bases outside the gene matches: 7. The germline CDR1 and CDR2 sequences are SNHLY and FYNNEI. The CDR3 coding sequence is TGTGCCAGCAGTGAAGGGGCGGGGGTCCTGGATACGCAGTATTTT. It codes for CASSEGAGVLDTQYF.

A note on this clonotype: Possible read error: a much larger clone is one base away. The V gene is TRBV7-6, the J gene TRBJ2-2; weak D call: TRBD2 (6 bases). The germline V gene encodes CDR1 SGHVS and CDR2 FNYEAQ. The CDR3 totals 15 residues. This CDR3 is CASSFYGGNTEELFF. CDR3 sequence (DNA): TGTGCCAGCAGCTTTTATGGAGGGAACACCGAGGAGCTGTTTTTT.

This chain joins TRBV6-2 or TRBV6-3 and TRBJ2-1, with unresolved D. Germline V gives CDR1 MNHEY, CDR2 SVGEGT. The CDR3 is made up of 17 amino acids. With 0 bases removed from V and 7 bases from J, the gap between germline ends came to 19 bases. This CDR3 reads CASSYSTLVTNSNEQFF. CDR3 DNA: TGTGCCAGCAGTTACTCGACGCTTGTCACTAACAGTAATGAGCAGTTCTTC.

The rearrangement links TRBV2 to TRBJ2-7; possibly TRBD2 for D (6 bases). CDR1 and CDR2 (germline): SNHLY, FYNNEI. V shed 6 bases and J shed 4 bases, with 19 bases lying between them. The CDR3 length is 15 residues. CDR3 amino acids: CASRPGTRAGYEQYF. The CDR3 DNA reads TGTGCCAGCAGGCCCGGGACCAGGGCGGGGTACGAGCAGTACTTC.

The chain combines TRBV4-2 with TRBJ2-5; D perhaps matches TRBD1 (5 bases). The CDR3 totals 15 residues. V lost 0 bases, J lost 1 base, and 9 bases lay in between. The V gene's germline CDR1 is LGHNA and CDR2 YNFKEQ. CDR3 in amino acids: CASSQDWGSQETQYF. CDR3 nucleotides: TGTGCCAGCAGCCAAGATTGGGGCAGCCAAGAGACCCAGTACTTC.

This clonotype was recorded a few times. The CDR3 coding sequence is TGCGCCAGCAGCCCGCCGGATGGGACCGGGGAGCTGTTTTTT. Translated, it gives CASSPPDGTGELFF. The chain has TRBV5-1 and TRBJ2-2; no reliable D call. V gave up 4 bases and J gave up 5 bases, with 12 bases separating them. From germline, CDR1 is SGHRS and CDR2 YFSETQ. This CDR3 has 14 residues.